Following are 21 T cell receptor beta chains from one sample sequenced in a study of cytomegalovirus exposure and HLA in healthy donors. Amplification used 60 Vbeta primers and 13 Jbeta primers. Produced via immunoSEQ multiplex PCR; TCRdb's table is partial and in-frame only. Found here are hundreds of thousands of clones, over 65% of them singletons; the top ten hold approximately 0.63%. Specimen: PBMCs. These receptors all stem from a man in his late teens or twenties in good health and CMV-seronegative.

The genes are TRBV28 and TRBJ2-2, with D possibly being TRBD2 (7 bases). Germline CDR1 MDHEN, CDR2 SYDVKM. This CDR3 region has 13 residues. V was clipped by 11 bases and J by 5 bases, with 15 bases between them. The CDR3 loop is CAVGGQGTGELFF. The CDR3 region has the DNA TGTGCCGTCGGGGGGCAGGGGACCGGGGAGCTGTTTTTT. Looking up the rest from reference TRBV28 and TRBJ2-2 gives the full variable domain: DVKVTQSSRYLVKRTGEKVFLECVQDMDHENMFWYRQDPGLGLRLIYFSYDVKMKEKGDIPEGYSVSREKKERFSLILESASTNQTSMYLCAVGGQGTGELFFGEGSRLTVL.

This clone has just a few counts. The chain combines TRBV20-1 with TRBJ1-1; D gene unclear. Germline V CDR1 and CDR2: DFQATT, SNEGSKA (reference sequence). The V and J ends lost 6 bases and 5 bases respectively, with 10 bases between them. This CDR3 has 11 amino acids. The CDR3 DNA reads TGCAGTGCGCAAACGAGAACTGAAGCTTTCTTT. Encoded protein: CSAQTRTEAFF.

This clone was detected once. V gene TRBV9 combines with J gene TRBJ2-3; D gene uncertain. The germline V gene has CDR1 SGDLS and CDR2 YYNGEE. This CDR3 region has 15 residues. V lost 0 bases and J lost 0, with 8 bases in between. This CDR3 reads CASSVGATSTDTQYF. DNA of the CDR3: TGTGCCAGCAGCGTAGGCGCAACTAGCACAGATACGCAGTATTTT.

The chain has TRBV29-1 and TRBJ2-3; possibly TRBD1 for D (6 bases). Deletions cut 7 bases from V and 2 bases from J, with 13 bases between. The CDR3 has 13 residues. The germline CDR1 and CDR2 sequences are SQVTM and ANQGSEA. Written as DNA, the CDR3 is TGCAGCGGAGGACAGCAAATCACAGATACGCAGTATTTT. Residues: CSGGQQITDTQYF.

The chain couples TRBV6-1 to TRBJ1-4, with a possible D match to TRBD1 (5 bases). Looked up from germline, CDR1 is MNHNS and CDR2 is SASEGT. This CDR3 contains 13 residues. Trimming took off 5 bases at V and 8 bases at J, with 12 bases between the two ends. CDR3 residues: CASSLSGLEKLFF. Written as DNA, the CDR3 is TGTGCCAGCAGTTTGTCAGGGCTAGAAAAACTGTTTTTT.

This chain uses TRBV7-6 with TRBJ2-5; the match to TRBD1 covers 8 bases. The CDR3 contains 16 residues. Germline V lookup: CDR1 SGHVS, CDR2 FNYEAQ. The V gene end was trimmed by 2 bases and the J gene end by 2 bases; junction bases not matched to a gene: 7. This chain's CDR3 is CASSLPLTGGQETQYF. CDR3 sequence (DNA): TGTGCCAGCAGCTTACCGCTCACAGGGGGGCAAGAGACCCAGTACTTC.

The rearrangement links TRBV29-1 to TRBJ2-1, with TRBD2 matching over 7 bases. From germline, CDR1 is SQVTM and CDR2 ANQGSEA. With 7 bases clipped from V and 0 bases from J, the junction kept 15 bases outside the gene matches. The CDR3 runs 17 residues. In nucleotides, the CDR3 is TGCAGCGCGGGGGGTCTAGCGGAGTCGAGCTCCTACAATGAGCAGTTCTTC. Translated: CSAGGLAESSSYNEQFF.

The chain links TRBV5-4 to TRBJ2-1; possibly TRBD1 for D (7 bases). Germline CDR1 reads SGHNT; CDR2 reads YYREEE (reference sequence). Between the trimmed V and J ends, which lost 4 bases and 7 bases, there was a span of 18 bases. The length of the CDR3 is 15 residues. In DNA, the CDR3 is TGTGCCAGCAGCCCCGAGCGGCGGGACAGTAATGAGCAGTTCTTC. It codes for CASSPERRDSNEQFF.

A note on this clone: Other DNA sequences of this sample code for an identical CDR3. The genes are TRBV10-3 and TRBJ1-4, with 7 bases that match TRBD1. The J segment lost 0 bases and the V segment lost 5 bases, leaving 0 bases of the junction unmatched. From germline, CDR1 is ENHRY and CDR2 SYGVKD. The CDR3 is 14 amino acids. CDR3: CAISTGATNEKLFF. The DNA for the CDR3 is TGTGCCATCAGTACAGGGGCAACTAATGAAAAACTGTTTTTT.

Remarks on this clone: The sample contains more than one DNA sequence encoding this CDR3. The chain has TRBV5-1 and TRBJ1-2, with D unclear. From germline, CDR1 is SGHRS and CDR2 YFSETQ. The CDR3 extends over 14 amino acids. The V end lost 0 bases, the J end lost 1 base, and 7 bases lay between the germline ends. The CDR3 spells CASSLAADNYGYTF. The CDR3 coding sequence is TGCGCCAGCAGCTTGGCCGCAGATAACTATGGCTACACCTTC.

The rearrangement joins TRBV9 to TRBJ1-3; 8 bases are shared with TRBD1. V trimming: 4 bases; J trimming: 0 bases; junction bases outside the gene matches: 12. CDR1 is SGDLS, CDR2 YYNGEE, per germline. The CDR3 is 18 residues long. Here the CDR3 reads CASSQPRGRGFSGNTIYF. CDR3 in DNA: TGTGCCAGCAGCCAACCCAGGGGGCGAGGATTCTCTGGAAACACCATATATTTT.

This clone has more than one count but fewer than ten. This chain uses TRBV5-6 with TRBJ1-2; tentative D call: TRBD1 (5 bases). CDR1 and CDR2 (germline): SGHDT, YYEEEE. The CDR3 extends over 17 amino acids. V was shortened by 0 bases and J by 8 bases, with 23 bases between the two germline ends. The CDR3 sequence is CASSLAPGSKQEWGYTF. DNA of the CDR3: TGTGCCAGCAGCTTGGCCCCAGGGTCAAAACAGGAATGGGGCTACACCTTC.

The chain employs TRBV2 and TRBJ2-1; 9 positions match TRBD1. This CDR3 is 17 amino acids long. Germline CDR1 is SNHLY and CDR2 is FYNNEI. J was trimmed by 5 bases and V by 5 bases; bases with no gene match: 13. This CDR3 is CASSLPQGTGFDNEQFF. The CDR3 nucleotides read TGTGCCAGCAGTCTCCCCCAGGGGACAGGGTTCGACAATGAGCAGTTCTTC. Full variable domain (missing parts from reference TRBV2 and TRBJ2-1): EPEVTQTPSHQVTQMGQEVILRCVPISNHLYFYWYRQILGQKVEFLVSFYNNEISEKSEIFDDQFSVERPDGSNFTLKIRSTKLEDSAMYFCASSLPQGTGFDNEQFFGPGTRLTVL.

Written as DNA, the CDR3 is TGTGCCAGCAGGGCGGCGAATAGGGGCCAAGAGACCCAGTACTTC. Translating gives CASRAANRGQETQYF. This sequence joins TRBV2 and TRBJ2-5; tentatively, D is TRBD1 (5 bases). V lost 6 bases and J 1 base, leaving 15 bases between the germline ends. Germline lookup yields CDR1 SNHLY and CDR2 FYNNEI. The CDR3 spans 15 residues.

J is TRBJ2-7 and V is TRBV11-3; 10 bases are shared with TRBD1. The CDR3 is 13 residues long. Germline CDR1 reads SGHNT; CDR2 reads YENEEA. V shed 5 bases, J shed 5 bases, and the junction held 3 bases outside the gene matches. CDR3 residues: CASSLGTGDEQYF. For the CDR3, the DNA is TGTGCCAGCAGCCTAGGGACAGGGGACGAGCAGTACTTC.

The rearrangement links TRBV2 to TRBJ1-1; a possible D gene is TRBD1 (5 bases). V lost 4 bases, J lost 0 bases, and 6 bases lay in between. This CDR3 is built from 13 residues. The germline V gene has CDR1 SNHLY and CDR2 FYNNEI. The CDR3 sequence: CASSGQLNTEAFF. CDR3 coding DNA: TGTGCCAGCAGTGGACAGTTGAACACTGAAGCTTTCTTT. Using reference TRBV2 and TRBJ1-1 for the parts outside the CDR3, the full variable domain is EPEVTQTPSHQVTQMGQEVILRCVPISNHLYFYWYRQILGQKVEFLVSFYNNEISEKSEIFDDQFSVERPDGSNFTLKIRSTKLEDSAMYFCASSGQLNTEAFFGQGTRLTVV.

The CDR3 DNA sequence: TGTGCCAGCAGCCCCAAAGACAGCAGGTACATCCATGGCTACACCTTC. Amino acids: CASSPKDSRYIHGYTF. The J gene is TRBJ1-2, the V gene TRBV7-9; D is possibly TRBD1 (5 bases). Germline V gene lookup returns CDR1 SEHNR and CDR2 FQNEAQ (reference sequence). This CDR3 is 16 amino acids long. With 5 bases removed from V and 6 bases from J, the gap between germline ends came to 22 bases.

The chain employs TRBV2 and TRBJ2-7, with 7 bases identical to TRBD2. This CDR3 is 10 amino acids long. Germline V gene lookup returns CDR1 SNHLY and CDR2 FYNNEI. With 8 bases clipped from V and 6 bases from J, the junction kept 1 base outside the gene matches. The CDR3 sequence: CASGGGEQYF. In DNA form, the CDR3 reads TGTGCCAGCGGGGGGGGCGAGCAGTACTTC.

The genes are TRBV5-8 and TRBJ2-1; 8 bases are shared with TRBD1. This CDR3 contains 15 residues. Germline CDR1 SGHTS, CDR2 YDEGEE. After removal of 3 bases from V and 2 bases from J, the junction contained 4 bases not matched to a gene. CDR3 amino acids: CASSSGTGPYNEQFF. The CDR3, as DNA: TGTGCCAGCAGCTCCGGGACAGGCCCCTACAATGAGCAGTTCTTC.

The genes are TRBV5-1 and TRBJ1-4; TRBD1 is a possible D gene (5 bases). In germline, CDR1 is SGHRS, CDR2 YFSETQ. This CDR3 comprises 15 residues. V was trimmed by 3 bases and J by 0 bases, leaving 9 bases between them. The CDR3 bases are TGCGCCAGCAGCTCCGACAGTCCAACTAATGAAAAACTGTTTTTT. Protein: CASSSDSPTNEKLFF.

The chain uses TRBV11-2 and TRBJ2-2; tentative D call: TRBD2 (5 bases). The germline CDR1 and CDR2 sequences are SGHAT and FQNNGV. The CDR3 extends over 13 amino acids. Deletions cut 5 bases from V and 6 bases from J, with 10 bases between. As DNA, the CDR3 is TGTGCCAGCAGCGATGGCGGGCCCGGGGAGCTGTTTTTT. As protein: CASSDGGPGELFF.